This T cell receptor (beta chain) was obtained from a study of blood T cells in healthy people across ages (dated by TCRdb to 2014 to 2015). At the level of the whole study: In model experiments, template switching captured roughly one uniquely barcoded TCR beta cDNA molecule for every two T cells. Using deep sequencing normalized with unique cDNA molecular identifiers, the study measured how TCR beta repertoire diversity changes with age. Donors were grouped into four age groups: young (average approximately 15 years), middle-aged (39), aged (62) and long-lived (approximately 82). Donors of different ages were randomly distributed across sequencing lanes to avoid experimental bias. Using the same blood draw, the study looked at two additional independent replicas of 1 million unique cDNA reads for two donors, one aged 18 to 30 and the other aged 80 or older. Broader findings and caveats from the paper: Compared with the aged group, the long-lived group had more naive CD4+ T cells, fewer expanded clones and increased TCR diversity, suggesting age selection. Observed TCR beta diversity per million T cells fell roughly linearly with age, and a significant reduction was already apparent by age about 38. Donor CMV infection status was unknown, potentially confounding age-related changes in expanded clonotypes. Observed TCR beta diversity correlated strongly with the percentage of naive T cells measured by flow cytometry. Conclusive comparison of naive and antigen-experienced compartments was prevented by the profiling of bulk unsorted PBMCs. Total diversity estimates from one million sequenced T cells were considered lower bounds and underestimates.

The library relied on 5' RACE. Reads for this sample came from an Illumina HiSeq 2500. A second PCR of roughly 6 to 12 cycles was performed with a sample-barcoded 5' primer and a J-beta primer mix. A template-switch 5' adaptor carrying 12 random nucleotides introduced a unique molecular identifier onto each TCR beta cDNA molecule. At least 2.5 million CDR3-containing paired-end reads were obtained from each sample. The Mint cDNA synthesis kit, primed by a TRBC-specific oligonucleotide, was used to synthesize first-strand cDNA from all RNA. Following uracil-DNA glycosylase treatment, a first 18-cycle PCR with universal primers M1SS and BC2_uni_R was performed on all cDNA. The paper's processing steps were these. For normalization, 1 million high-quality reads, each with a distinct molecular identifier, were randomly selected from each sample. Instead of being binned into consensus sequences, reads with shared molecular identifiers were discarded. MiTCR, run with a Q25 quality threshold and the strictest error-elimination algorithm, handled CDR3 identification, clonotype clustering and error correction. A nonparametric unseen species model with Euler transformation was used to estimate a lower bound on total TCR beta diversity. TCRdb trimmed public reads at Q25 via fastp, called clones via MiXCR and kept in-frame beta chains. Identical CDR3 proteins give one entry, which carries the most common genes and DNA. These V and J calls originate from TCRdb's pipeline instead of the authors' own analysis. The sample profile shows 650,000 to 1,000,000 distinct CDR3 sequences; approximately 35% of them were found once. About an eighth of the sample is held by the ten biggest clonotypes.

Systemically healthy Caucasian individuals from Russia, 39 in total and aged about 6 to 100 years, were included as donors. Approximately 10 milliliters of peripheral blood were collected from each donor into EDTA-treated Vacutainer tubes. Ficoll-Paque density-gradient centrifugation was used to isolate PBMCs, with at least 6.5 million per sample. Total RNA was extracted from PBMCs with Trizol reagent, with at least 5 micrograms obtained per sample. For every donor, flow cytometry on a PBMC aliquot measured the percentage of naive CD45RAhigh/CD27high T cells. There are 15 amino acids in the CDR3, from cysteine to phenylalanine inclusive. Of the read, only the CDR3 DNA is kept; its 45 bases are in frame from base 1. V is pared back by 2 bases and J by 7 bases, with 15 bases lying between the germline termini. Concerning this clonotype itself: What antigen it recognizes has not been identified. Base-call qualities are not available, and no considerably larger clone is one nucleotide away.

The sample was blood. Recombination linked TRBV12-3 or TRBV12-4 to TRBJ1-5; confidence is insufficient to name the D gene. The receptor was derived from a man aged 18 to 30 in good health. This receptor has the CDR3 CASSLFRGSSQPQHF. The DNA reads TGTGCCAGCAGTTTATTTCGTGGGTCGTCACAGCCCCAGCATTTT.